The rows below give T cell receptor beta chains drawn from one sample of a study of T-cell memory formation after mild COVID-19. TCRdb ran MiXCR on the 5' RACE reads and lists one entry per CDR3 protein. The data show over 70,000 distinct CDR3 sequences, over 12% seen once. The sample was PBMCs or a T cell subset sorted from them (not recorded which). The receptors were sampled from a man aged 18 to 30 who had mild COVID-19 (a few samples of this study predate the infection). Cell type and time point are not known. Each CDR3 is given with its conserved first and last residue. Each record gives: D gene, J gene, clone size, V gene, CDR3 protein, CDR3 DNA. The D gene is left open where the match is weak. Clone size is stated in some rows and not others, as once, few, many or a class when expanded.

. TRBJ1-1 . TRBV10-3 CAISDWSGLNTEAFF TGTGCCATCAGTGATTGGTCGGGATTGAACACTGAAGCTTTCTTT
TRBD1 TRBJ1-1 . TRBV10-3 CAIKAGGNTEAFF TGTGCCATCAAGGCAGGGGGCAACACTGAAGCTTTCTTT
. TRBJ1-2 . TRBV4-1 CASSSNPTSNYGYTF TGCGCCAGCAGCTCTAACCCCACGTCCAACTATGGCTACACCTTC
. TRBJ2-3 once TRBV19 CASSIDSGTDTQYF TGTGCCAGTAGTATCGACTCGGGCACAGATACGCAGTATTTT
. TRBJ1-1 few TRBV5-1 CASSFEAMNTEAFF TGCGCCAGCAGCTTCGAAGCAATGAACACTGAAGCTTTCTTT
. TRBJ2-7 . TRBV3-1 CASSLLPQAVSSYEQYF TGTGCCAGCAGCCTGTTACCCCAGGCGGTGAGCTCCTACGAGCAGTACTTC
. TRBJ2-1 . TRBV5-1 CASSYRGGLNNEQFF TGCGCCAGCAGCTACAGAGGGGGACTCAACAATGAGCAGTTCTTC
. TRBJ1-2 many TRBV4-3 CASSQDGGAGGYTF TGCGCCAGCAGCCAAGATGGGGGGGCAGGTGGCTACACCTTC
TRBD1 TRBJ2-2 . TRBV12-3/TRBV12-4 CASSQGQGAGELFF TGTGCCAGCAGCCAAGGACAGGGGGCCGGGGAGCTGTTTTTT
TRBD2 TRBJ2-4 many TRBV6-5 CASTPMAGGASNIQYF TGTGCCAGCACCCCTATGGCGGGGGGCGCTTCAAACATTCAGTACTTC
TRBD2 TRBJ2-3 many TRBV5-8 CASRTKRGGWDTQYF TGTGCCAGCAGAACGAAGCGGGGGGGTTGGGATACGCAGTATTTT
. TRBJ2-3 . TRBV10-2 CASSEDWGVLEDTQYF TGCGCCAGCAGTGAGGACTGGGGAGTGTTGGAAGATACGCAGTATTTT
TRBD2 TRBJ2-1 few TRBV13 CASSLEGTSGGSSYNEQFF TGTGCCAGCAGCTTAGAGGGGACTAGCGGAGGCAGCTCCTACAATGAGCAGTTCTTC
. TRBJ2-7 . TRBV5-4 CASTTWGGGEQYF TGTGCCAGCACCACATGGGGCGGAGGCGAGCAGTACTTC
. TRBJ1-4 . TRBV7-9 CASTPWGGEKLFF TGTGCCAGCACCCCCTGGGGGGGGGAAAAACTGTTTTTT
. TRBJ2-3 . TRBV5-5 CASSLVNLVGTDTQYF TGTGCCAGCAGCTTGGTCAATCTGGTGGGCACAGATACGCAGTATTTT
TRBD2 TRBJ2-3 . TRBV20-1 CSARATSGGPDTQYF TGCAGTGCTAGAGCTACTAGCGGGGGACCCGATACGCAGTATTTT
. TRBJ2-1 . TRBV6-5 CASSSGTHTNEQFF TGTGCCAGCAGCTCCGGGACTCATACAAATGAGCAGTTCTTC
. TRBJ2-3 few TRBV20-1 CSAPTRAESTDTQYF TGCAGTGCCCCCACCCGGGCAGAAAGCACAGATACGCAGTATTTT
. TRBJ2-3 many TRBV12-3/TRBV12-4 CASSHTDTQYF TGTGCCAGCAGTCACACAGATACGCAGTATTTT
TRBD1 TRBJ2-5 . TRBV9 CASSVSGTGGETQYF TGTGCCAGCAGCGTTTCCGGGACAGGGGGAGAGACCCAGTACTTC
TRBD1 TRBJ1-1 . TRBV6-1 CASRTGGEAFF TGTGCCAGCAGGACAGGGGGAGAAGCTTTCTTT
. TRBJ2-5 . TRBV5-1 CASSRHPETQYF TGCGCCAGCAGCCGTCACCCAGAGACCCAGTACTTC